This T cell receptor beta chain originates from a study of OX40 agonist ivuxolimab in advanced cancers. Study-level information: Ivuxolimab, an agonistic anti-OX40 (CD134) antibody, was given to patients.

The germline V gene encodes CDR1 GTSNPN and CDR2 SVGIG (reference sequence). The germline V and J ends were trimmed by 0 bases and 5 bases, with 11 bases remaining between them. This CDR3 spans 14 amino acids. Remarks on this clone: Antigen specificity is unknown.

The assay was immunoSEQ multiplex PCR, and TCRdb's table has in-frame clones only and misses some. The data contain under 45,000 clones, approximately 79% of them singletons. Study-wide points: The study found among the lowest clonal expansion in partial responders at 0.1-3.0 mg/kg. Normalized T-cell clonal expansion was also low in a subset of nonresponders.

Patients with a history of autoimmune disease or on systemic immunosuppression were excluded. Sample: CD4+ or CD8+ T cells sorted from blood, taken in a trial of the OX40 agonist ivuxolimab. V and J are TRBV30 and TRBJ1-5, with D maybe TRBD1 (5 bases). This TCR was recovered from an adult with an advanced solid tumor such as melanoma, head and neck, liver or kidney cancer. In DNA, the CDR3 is TGTGCCTGGAGTGTCGCCCGGGGGGATCAGCCCCAGCATTTT. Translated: CAWSVARGDQPQHF.